The entry that follows covers one T cell receptor beta chain sequence. Its antigen remains unknown. The missing conserved phenylalanine or tryptophan at the end of this CDR3 makes a read error likely. These data are taken from a study of tumor and adjacent non-tumor tissue in lung cancer. The overall study: Samples averaged roughly 4 million productive TCRbeta reads each.

No cell sorting was done before RNA was extracted from the tissue. In germline, CDR1 is SGHVS, CDR2 FQNEAQ. Trimming shortened V by 1 base and J by 4 bases, and 18 bases separated the two germline ends. This CDR3 is 17 amino acids long. Three rounds of nested PCR, following a modified ARM-PCR protocol, produced the TCRbeta library. MiXCR, applied by TCRdb to the multiplex PCR reads, yields one record per CDR3 protein. The sample lists 76,000 or so distinct CDR3 sequences; around 70% were seen once. Study results and caveats: Shorter survival was associated with higher TCR diversity in tumors.

The gene calls are TRBV7-8 and TRBJ2-3; no clear D. The source is a woman in her seventies with non-small cell lung cancer. The sequenced sample was lung tumor tissue. CDR3 nucleotide sequence: TGTGCCAGCAGCTTAGGCTATACGGGTGGAAGCGCAGATACGCAGTATCTT. This codes for CASSLGYTGGSADTQYL.